A single sample is the source of the 32 T cell receptor beta chains below, sequenced in a study of T cells after yellow fever vaccination. TCRdb called the 5' RACE reads again in MiXCR, with one record for every CDR3 protein. Of about 320,000 distinct CDR3 sequences listed, roughly a tenth are singletons. This specimen was CD4+ T cells sorted from PBMCs, taken 45 days after the yellow fever booster vaccination. These receptors originate from a man aged 18 to 29 who received the YFV17D yellow fever vaccine.

This clonotype has at least ten counts. This chain joins TRBV5-1 and TRBJ2-3; D might be TRBD1 (5 bases). The germline gives CDR1 SGHRS, CDR2 YFSETQ. Trimming removed 4 bases from V and 1 base from J, with 16 bases in between. The CDR3 spans 16 residues. The CDR3 sequence: CASSGSAGMGTDTQYF. DNA of the CDR3: TGCGCCAGCAGCGGTTCAGCAGGGATGGGCACAGATACGCAGTATTTT.

A few counts support this clonotype. The chain employs TRBV6-1 and TRBJ2-3; 9 nucleotides agree with TRBD2. Germline assignment: CDR1 MNHNS and CDR2 SASEGT. The CDR3 contains 17 residues. The J segment lost 0 bases and the V segment lost 2 bases, leaving 6 bases of the junction unmatched. Here the CDR3 reads CASSERRLAGSTDTQYF. CDR3 in DNA: TGTGCCAGCAGTGAAAGAAGGCTAGCGGGGAGCACAGATACGCAGTATTTT.

J is TRBJ2-2 and V is TRBV11-3, with D tentatively TRBD2 (5 bases). Germline CDR1 and CDR2: SGHNT and YENEEA. CDR3 length: 10 amino acids. CDR3 DNA: TGTGGAACCGGGGCCGGGGAGCTGTTTTTT. Protein: CGTGAGELFF.

Of note for this clonotype: One end of the junction does not line up with germline, which may come from a read error. The chain employs TRBV12-3 or TRBV12-4 and TRBJ2-1, with D perhaps matching TRBD1 or TRBD2 (5 bases each). The CDR3 is made up of 14 amino acids. The CDR3 DNA follows: TGTGCCAGCAGTTTTGGGGACCAATACAATGAGCTGTTCTTC. Amino acid sequence: CASSFGDQYNELFF.

This clonotype occurred a few times. The chain employs TRBV5-1 and TRBJ1-1; unclear D gene. This CDR3 is 15 amino acids long. Trimming removed 4 bases at V and 3 bases at J, with 16 bases between. The germline V gene encodes CDR1 SGHRS and CDR2 YFSETQ. CDR3 DNA: TGCGCCAGCAGCACGGGCCTCACTACGGACACTGAAGCTTTCTTT. This encodes CASSTGLTTDTEAFF.

This clonotype was counted many times. The V and J genes are TRBV7-3 and TRBJ2-5; 7 bases align to TRBD2. CDR1 SGHTA and CDR2 FQGTGA come from the germline V gene. The V gene end was trimmed by 5 bases and the J gene end by 5 bases; junction bases not matched to a gene: 5. The CDR3 is 13 amino acids. The CDR3 DNA is TGTGCCAGCAGCCGACTAGCACGGGAGACCCAGTACTTC. Residues: CASSRLARETQYF.

There are many counts of this clonotype. This chain uses TRBV28 with TRBJ2-5, with D possibly matching TRBD1 (5 bases). The CDR3 runs to 13 residues. V lost 7 bases and J lost 7, with 16 bases in between. Germline CDR1 is MDHEN and CDR2 is SYDVKM. The CDR3, as DNA: TGTGCCAGCACAGGGCCCCCCTCGGCGACCCAGTACTTC. Its translation: CASTGPPSATQYF.

The chain employs TRBV5-1 and TRBJ2-2, with a weak D call TRBD1 (6 bases). V dropped 9 bases and J dropped 4 bases, with 19 bases sitting between them. From germline, CDR1 is SGHRS and CDR2 YFSETQ. The CDR3 contains 15 residues. CDR3 coding DNA: TGCGCCACCCGTGGACAGCAACGCAGCACCGGGGAGCTGTTTTTT. Its protein is CATRGQQRSTGELFF.

This clonotype has only a few counts. The chain is built from TRBV9 and TRBJ2-3; D is unclear. This CDR3 has 12 amino acids. CDR1 SGDLS and CDR2 YYNGEE come from the germline V gene. The V gene lost 3 bases and the J gene lost 2 bases, with 4 bases spanning the gap. CDR3 nucleotides: TGTGCCAGCAGCGGGGCCACAGATACGCAGTATTTT. Encoded protein: CASSGATDTQYF.

The table lists this clonotype with a few counts. The chain links TRBV9 to TRBJ2-3, with TRBD1 matching 8 bases. From germline, CDR1 is SGDLS and CDR2 YYNGEE. The V and J ends lost 3 bases and 4 bases, in that order; junction bases with no gene match: 4. The CDR3 consists of 14 residues. CDR3: CASSGTGGADTQYF. The CDR3 nucleotides read TGTGCCAGCAGCGGTACAGGGGGAGCAGATACGCAGTATTTT.

The chain is built from TRBV19 and TRBJ2-3; 13 nucleotides line up with TRBD2. Germline assignment: CDR1 LNHDA and CDR2 SQIVND (reference sequence). The CDR3 spans 16 residues. V lost 6 bases and J lost 2; bases outside the gene matches: 5. The CDR3 DNA follows: TGTGCCAGTAGCCAGACTAGCGGGGGGTTCACAGATACGCAGTATTTT. Protein: CASSQTSGGFTDTQYF.

This clonotype has only a few counts. The chain recombines TRBV12-3 or TRBV12-4 with TRBJ1-4, with D hard to call. This CDR3 is 15 amino acids long. Trimming removed 7 bases from V and 6 bases from J, with 18 bases in between. This CDR3 is CASTQGWLRDEKLFF. The DNA of the CDR3 is TGTGCCAGCACCCAAGGTTGGTTAAGGGATGAAAAACTGTTTTTT.

DNA of the CDR3: TGCGCCAGCAGCTTTCCGGGGGGTTCCTACAATGAGCAGTTCTTC. Translation gives CASSFPGGSYNEQFF. V is TRBV5-1 and J is TRBJ2-1, with 7 positions matching TRBD2. CDR3 length equals 15 residues. J was trimmed by 1 base and V by 2 bases; bases with no gene match: 3. Germline CDR1 reads SGHRS; CDR2 reads YFSETQ.

Only a few counts were recorded for this clonotype. The J gene is TRBJ2-2, the V gene TRBV20-1; TRBD1 might be the D (6 bases). This CDR3 region has 16 residues. Germline V gene data show CDR1 as DFQATT and CDR2 as SNEGSKA (reference sequence). Deletions cut 3 bases from V and 1 base from J, with 15 bases between. The CDR3 here is CSASDQGRVNTGELFF. CDR3 nucleotides: TGCAGTGCTAGCGATCAGGGGCGGGTGAACACCGGGGAGCTGTTTTTT.

The genes are TRBV24-1 and TRBJ1-4; D unclear. With 5 bases removed from V and 7 bases from J, the gap between germline ends came to 4 bases. CDR1 KGHDR and CDR2 SFDVKD come from the germline V gene. The CDR3 has 11 residues. CDR3: CATSGGEKLFF. CDR3 DNA: TGTGCCACCAGTGGGGGTGAAAAACTGTTTTTT.

This clonotype was seen once. The gene calls are TRBV11-2 and TRBJ2-7; 10 nucleotides line up with TRBD1. V lost 8 bases, J lost 7 bases, and 17 bases stayed unmatched. Germline-derived CDR1 and CDR2 are SGHAT and FQNNGV. This CDR3 has 16 residues. DNA for the CDR3: TGTGCCAGCCAACTCTCCCGGGACAGGGGATTGGGAGAGCAGTACTTC. It is translated as CASQLSRDRGLGEQYF. Variable domain in full (rest from reference TRBV11-2 and TRBJ2-7): EAGVAQSPRYKIIEKRQSVAFWCNPISGHATLYWYQQILGQGPKLLIQFQNNGVVDDSQLPKDRFSAERLKGVDSTLKIQPAKLEDSAVYLCASQLSRDRGLGEQYFGPGTRLTVT.

This clonotype showed up many times. The chain is built from TRBV11-2 and TRBJ1-6, with D unresolved. The CDR3 totals 13 residues. V lost 5 bases and J lost 7, with 9 bases in between. Looked up from germline, CDR1 is SGHAT and CDR2 is FQNNGV. CDR3 coding DNA: TGTGCCAGCAGCCAGCATGACAATTCACCCCTCCACTTT. Encoded protein: CASSQHDNSPLHF.

J is TRBJ2-1 and V is TRBV3-1; maybe TRBD1 (5 bases). The CDR3 is made up of 15 amino acids. The V gene lost 4 bases and the J gene lost 6 bases, with 16 bases spanning the gap. Germline CDR1 and CDR2: LGHDT and YNNKEL (reference sequence). CDR3 residues: CASSRRQWSGNEQFF. DNA for the CDR3: TGTGCCAGCAGCCGCCGACAGTGGTCGGGCAATGAGCAGTTCTTC.

This clonotype has only a few counts. V gene TRBV7-2 combines with J gene TRBJ2-4; 7 bases match TRBD1. The length of the CDR3 is 16 residues. Per the germline V gene, CDR1 is SGHTA and CDR2 is FQGNSA. Trimming cost V 2 bases and J 0 bases; bases outside gene matches: 4. The DNA of the CDR3 is TGTGCCAGCAGCTTAAACAGGGGCCTAGCCAAAAACATTCAGTACTTC. Translated, it gives CASSLNRGLAKNIQYF.

This clonotype was recorded at least ten times. The rearrangement uses TRBV5-1 and TRBJ2-5; D is unresolved. Germline V gene data show CDR1 as SGHRS and CDR2 as YFSETQ. V was cut by 7 bases and J by 3 bases, with 10 bases left in between. CDR3 length: 12 residues. DNA of the CDR3: TGCGCCAGCCCCTATATTGAAGAGACCCAGTACTTC. It specifies CASPYIEETQYF.

This clonotype was counted between two and nine times. V is TRBV4-1 and J is TRBJ1-1, with D tentatively TRBD1 (5 bases). Germline V lookup: CDR1 MGHRA, CDR2 YSYEKL. Trimming stripped 2 bases from V and 4 bases from J, with 11 bases between. The CDR3 is made up of 14 amino acids. The CDR3 protein is CASSQPRTRTEAFF. The DNA of the CDR3 is TGCGCCAGCAGCCAACCTCGGACACGCACTGAAGCTTTCTTT.

There are a few counts of this clonotype. The chain uses TRBV5-4 and TRBJ2-5; 8 bases align to TRBD2. This CDR3 has 15 residues. Trimming cost V 1 base and J 5 bases; bases outside gene matches: 7. CDR1 and CDR2 (germline): SGHNT, YYREEE (reference sequence). CDR3 DNA: TGTGCCAGCAGCTTGTCAGCGGGGGCGGGGGAGACCCAGTACTTC. Amino acids: CASSLSAGAGETQYF. Full variable domain (remainder filled in from reference TRBV5-4 and TRBJ2-5): ETGVTQSPTHLIKTRGQQVTLRCSSQSGHNTVSWYQQALGQGPQFIFQYYREEENGRGNFPPRFSGLQFPNYSSELNVNALELDDSALYLCASSLSAGAGETQYFGPGTRLLVL.

This clonotype was detected a few times. The J gene is TRBJ1-1, the V gene TRBV14, with TRBD1 matching 7 bases. V gave up 1 base and J gave up 10 bases; unmatched junction bases: 3. The CDR3 has 12 residues. Germline CDR1 and CDR2: SGHDN and FVKESK. The CDR3 spells CASSQARGRAFF. CDR3 nucleotide sequence: TGTGCCAGCAGCCAAGCCAGGGGGAGAGCTTTCTTT. The variable domain in full, completed from reference TRBV14 and TRBJ1-1, reads EAGVTQFPSHSVIEKGQTVTLRCDPISGHDNLYWYRRVMGKEIKFLLHFVKESKQDESGMPNNRFLAERTGGTYSTLKVQPAELEDSGVYFCASSQARGRAFFGQGTRLTVV.

The chain carries TRBV5-1 and TRBJ2-5; D call uncertain. Germline V gene lookup returns CDR1 SGHRS and CDR2 YFSETQ. Trimming left V 1 base short and J 2 bases short, with 12 bases between. This CDR3 contains 15 residues. DNA for the CDR3: TGCGCCAGCAGCTTGCCCGACATGGAACAAGAGACCCAGTACTTC. This translates into CASSLPDMEQETQYF.

The chain uses TRBV9 and TRBJ2-2, with D maybe TRBD1 (5 bases). Trimming took 1 base from V and 6 from J, leaving 10 bases between them. This CDR3 is 14 amino acids long. The germline CDR1 and CDR2 sequences are SGDLS and YYNGEE. CDR3 in amino acids: CASSVQGLAGELFF. DNA of the CDR3: TGTGCCAGCAGCGTACAGGGTCTTGCCGGGGAGCTGTTTTTT.

This rearrangement joins TRBV7-2 to TRBJ2-7; D perhaps matches TRBD1 (6 bases). Germline CDR1 reads SGHTA; CDR2 reads FQGNSA. Trimming took off 5 bases at V and 5 bases at J, with 19 bases between the two ends. There are 15 residues in the CDR3. The CDR3 DNA is TGTGCCAGCAGCCCTGAGACAGGCCTCCCTCACGAGCAGTACTTC. Its protein product is CASSPETGLPHEQYF.

This clonotype was seen only a few times. The V call is TRBV24-1, the J call TRBJ2-1, with 12 nucleotides matching TRBD2. The CDR3 covers 17 residues. Trimming at V came to 5 bases and at J to 1 base, leaving 5 bases not matched to a gene. CDR1 and CDR2 (germline): KGHDR, SFDVKD. The CDR3 bases are TGTGCCACCAGTGCTACTAGCGGGGGGATATCCTACAATGAGCAGTTCTTC. Translation: CATSATSGGISYNEQFF.

This clonotype was counted a few times. The chain is built from TRBV7-7 and TRBJ2-2; D unclear. From germline, CDR1 is SSHAT and CDR2 FNYEAQ (reference sequence). V lost 5 bases to trimming and J lost 4 bases, with 8 bases between them. This CDR3 spans 13 amino acids. The CDR3 here is CASSQQRTGELFF. Written as DNA, the CDR3 is TGTGCCAGCAGCCAGCAGCGCACCGGGGAGCTGTTTTTT.

At least ten counts were recorded for this clonotype. V gene TRBV4-3 combines with J gene TRBJ2-6; no definite D call. The germline CDR1 and CDR2 sequences are LGHNA and YSLEER. V lost 0 bases and J lost 4, with 10 bases in between. This CDR3 region has 16 residues. This CDR3 reads CASSQDAAGGANVLTF. The CDR3 region has the DNA TGCGCCAGCAGCCAAGATGCCGCCGGAGGGGCCAACGTCCTGACTTTC.

This clonotype was observed a few times. This chain joins TRBV28 and TRBJ1-4; D gene ambiguous. Germline V gene sequence: CDR1 MDHEN, CDR2 SYDVKM. With 2 bases removed from V and 8 bases from J, the gap between germline ends came to 3 bases. The CDR3 spans 11 residues. The CDR3 loop reads CASSLREKLFF. DNA for the CDR3: TGTGCCAGCAGTTTACGGGAAAAACTGTTTTTT.

In its sample, this clonotype was seen a few times. This sequence joins TRBV29-1 and TRBJ2-5; a possible D gene is TRBD2 (7 bases). This CDR3 has 15 amino acids. Trimming stripped 7 bases from V and 1 base from J, with 19 bases between. CDR1 and CDR2 (germline): SQVTM, ANQGSEA. The CDR3 reads CSALGGGAFQETQYF. The CDR3 nucleotides are TGCAGCGCCCTCGGAGGGGGGGCCTTCCAAGAGACCCAGTACTTC.

This clonotype was observed a few times. The J gene is TRBJ1-1, the V gene TRBV12-3 or TRBV12-4; TRBD1 matches at 9 bases. Trimming cost V 7 bases and J 3 bases; bases outside gene matches: 3. There are 13 residues in the CDR3. This CDR3 is CASNRDRDTEAFF. The CDR3 DNA reads TGTGCCAGCAACAGGGACAGGGACACTGAAGCTTTCTTT.